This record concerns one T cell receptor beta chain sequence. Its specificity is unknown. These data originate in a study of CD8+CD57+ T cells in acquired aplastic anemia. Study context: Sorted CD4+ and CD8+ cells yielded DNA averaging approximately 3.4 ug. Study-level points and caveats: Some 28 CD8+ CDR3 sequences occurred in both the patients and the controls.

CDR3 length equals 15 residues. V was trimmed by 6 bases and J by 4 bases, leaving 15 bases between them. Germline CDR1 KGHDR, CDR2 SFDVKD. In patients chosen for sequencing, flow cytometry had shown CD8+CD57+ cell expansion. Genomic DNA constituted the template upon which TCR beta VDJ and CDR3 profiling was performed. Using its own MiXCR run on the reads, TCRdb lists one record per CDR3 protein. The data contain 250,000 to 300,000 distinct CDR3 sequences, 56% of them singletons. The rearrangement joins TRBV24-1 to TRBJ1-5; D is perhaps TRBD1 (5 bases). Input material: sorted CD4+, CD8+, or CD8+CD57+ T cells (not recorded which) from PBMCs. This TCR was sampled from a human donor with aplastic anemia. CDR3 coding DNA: TGTGCCACCAGTCAGGGTGGAGGATCAAATCAGCCCCAGCATTTT. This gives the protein CATSQGGGSNQPQHF.